This T cell receptor (beta chain) came from a study of OX40 agonist ivuxolimab in advanced cancers. Turning to the study itself: Patients received ivuxolimab, an intravenous treatment, every 2 weeks at 0.01 to 10 mg/kg. There were three patients with partial responses, one having hepatocellular carcinoma and two cutaneous melanoma.

Looked up from germline, CDR1 is SEHNR and CDR2 is FQNEAQ (reference sequence). Trimming removed 6 bases from V and 3 bases from J; junction bases left unmatched: 13. This CDR3 spans 17 amino acids. This clone was detected only a few times. Its antigen is unidentified. TCRdb's table, derived via immunoSEQ multiplex PCR, lists solely in-frame clones and lacks some. The table shows tens of thousands of clones, with roughly 90% occurring only once. General observations from the study: Also present in some nonresponders was a low level of normalized T-cell clonal expansion. The expanded peripheral T cells' antigen specificity was not determined.

The sequence derives from an adult with an advanced solid tumor such as melanoma, head and neck, liver or kidney cancer. The source material was CD4+ or CD8+ T cells sorted from blood, sampled in a trial of the OX40 agonist ivuxolimab. The chain has TRBV7-9 and TRBJ2-7; 11 bases map to TRBD2. CDR3 sequence: CASSLRARGTSGYEQYF. CDR3 bases: TGTGCCAGCAGTCTACGGGCGAGAGGGACTAGCGGCTACGAGCAGTACTTC.